This T cell receptor beta chain was documented in a study of CD8+ T cells in alopecia areata. Noted treatment: oral pan-JAK inhibitor, 5-10 mg twice daily. Investigators sorted PBMCs to obtain both CD4+ and CD8+ T cells. Whole-study results and caveats: Persistence in scalp and blood during tofacitinib was observed for many expanded lesional clones.

CDR3 length: 16 residues. V was clipped by 0 bases and J by 8 bases; unmatched bases: 7. In germline, CDR1 is SGHVS, CDR2 FQNEAQ. Sequencing templates came from extracted RNA that was reverse transcribed into cDNA. The assay was immunoSEQ multiplex PCR, and TCRdb's table has in-frame clones only and misses some. This sample has around 100,000 clones, with 65% to 90% found just once. As concerns this clone: The target antigen is unknown.

The sequences come from CD8+ T cells sorted from blood, collected at roughly week 30, from a patient treated with tofacitinib. The clonotype comes from a human donor with alopecia areata. The rearrangement joins TRBV7-8 to TRBJ2-1; 10 positions match TRBD2. CDR3 in amino acids: CASSLALGLAGDEQFF. DNA for the CDR3: TGTGCCAGCAGCTTAGCTTTGGGCCTAGCGGGGGATGAGCAGTTCTTC.